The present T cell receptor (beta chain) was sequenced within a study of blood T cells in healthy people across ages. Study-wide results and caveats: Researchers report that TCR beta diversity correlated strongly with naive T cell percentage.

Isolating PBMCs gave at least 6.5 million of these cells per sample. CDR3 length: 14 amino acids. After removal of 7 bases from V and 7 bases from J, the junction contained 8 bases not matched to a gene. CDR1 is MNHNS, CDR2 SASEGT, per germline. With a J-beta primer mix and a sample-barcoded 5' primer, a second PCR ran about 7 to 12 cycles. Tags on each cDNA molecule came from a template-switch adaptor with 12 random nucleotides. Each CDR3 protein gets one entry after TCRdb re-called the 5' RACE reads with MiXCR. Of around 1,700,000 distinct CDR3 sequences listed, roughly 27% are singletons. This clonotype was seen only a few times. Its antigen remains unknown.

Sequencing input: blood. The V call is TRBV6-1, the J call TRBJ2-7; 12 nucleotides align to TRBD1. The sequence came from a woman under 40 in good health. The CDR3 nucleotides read TGTGCCAGCACATCGGGACAGGGGGCACAAGAGCAGTACTTC. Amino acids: CASTSGQGAQEQYF.